This TCR beta chain comes out of a study of blood T cells in healthy people across ages. V was pared by 2 bases and J by 3 bases, with 7 bases between. Germline CDR1 reads MNHEY; CDR2 reads SMNVEV (reference sequence). This CDR3 has 13 amino acids. The table lists this clonotype with many counts. A second PCR of about 6 to 11 cycles used a sample-barcoded 5' primer and a J-beta primer mix. Every cDNA molecule carried a tag from a template-switch adaptor bearing 12 random nucleotides. TCRdb used MiXCR to reprocess the 5' RACE reads, holding one entry per CDR3 protein. In the table there are about 1,000,000 distinct CDR3 sequences, over 35% of which are singletons. Drawing of peripheral blood yielded about 10 milliliters from each donor.

The V and J genes are TRBV27 and TRBJ1-2; no clear D. The source is a woman in her fifties or sixties in good health. Input material: blood. The CDR3 protein is CASSLSGDYGYTF. The CDR3 nucleotides read TGTGCCAGCAGTTTAAGCGGAGACTATGGCTACACCTTC.